This is a list of T cell receptor beta chains from one sample in a study of blood T cell repertoires in COVID-19. Sequenced by immunoSEQ multiplex PCR; TCRdb stores in-frame clones only, minus some. Counted here are some 150,000 clones, approximately 84% occurring once; the ten biggest clones make up around 2.2%. What was sequenced was peripheral blood. The receptor set was obtained from a man aged 70-80 years with acute or convalescent COVID-19. The CDR3 runs from the conserved cysteine through the conserved F or W. D genes are given only for firm matches. Clone size is not always given. Where it is, it says once, few, many or a class for expanded clones.

J gene | V gene | D gene | clone size | CDR3 DNA | CDR3 protein
TRBJ1-5 | TRBV24-1 | - | - | TGTGCCACCAGTGAGCGCCGTACGTCGGATCAGCCCCAGCATTTT | CATSERRTSDQPQHF
TRBJ2-7 | TRBV18 | TRBD1 | - | TGTGCCAGCTCATCGACAGGGGCGTACGAGCAGTACTTC | CASSSTGAYEQYF
TRBJ1-3 | TRBV7-9 | TRBD1 | many | TGTGCCAGCAGCCTGACAGGGAGTGGAAACACCATATATTTT | CASSLTGSGNTIYF
TRBJ2-1 | TRBV29-1 | TRBD2 | - | TGCAGCGCAAACGGGCCGTATACTAGCGGGAGGGCCTCTGAGCAGTTCTTC | CSANGPYTSGRASEQFF
TRBJ1-6 | TRBV11-2 | - | few | TGTGCCAGCAGCTTAGAGGGACACGCTCTCAGGTCCCTCCACTTT | CASSLEGHALRSLHF
TRBJ1-2 | TRBV6-5 | - | - | TGTGCCAGCAACTACGAATCCTATGGCTACACCTTC | CASNYESYGYTF
TRBJ2-5 | TRBV5-1 | TRBD2 | - | TGCGCCAGCAGCATCGGACTAGCGGGAGCGTGGGAGACCCAGTACTTC | CASSIGLAGAWETQYF
TRBJ1-4 | TRBV6-5 | TRBD1 | once | TGTGCCAGCAGTTTTTCGGGACAGGGGGCTAGGCTGTTTTTT | CASSFSGQGARLFF
TRBJ2-3 | TRBV5-1 | TRBD1 | once | TGCGCCAGCGGGACAGGGTCTAGCACAGATACGCAGTATTTT | CASGTGSSTDTQYF
TRBJ1-4 | TRBV5-5 | TRBD1 | - | TGTGCCAGCAGTTCCCGCGGGACAGGGGGAGGTGAAAAACTGTTTTTT | CASSSRGTGGGEKLFF
TRBJ1-2 | TRBV3-1/TRBV3-2 | - | once | TGTGCCAGCAGCCAAGGAACGGGAAGGTACACCTTC | CASSQGTGRYTF
TRBJ2-7 | TRBV24-1 | TRBD1 | - | TGTGCCACAGGGGGCCCCAGGGACGAGCAGTACTTC | CATGGPRDEQYF
TRBJ2-7 | TRBV6-5 | - | - | TGTGCCAGCAGTTACACCAGAACCAACTACGAGCAGTACTTC | CASSYTRTNYEQYF
TRBJ1-5 | TRBV18 | TRBD1 | - | TGTGCCAGCTCACCCCGGGACAGGGCCCTTTCAGGGCCCCAGCATTTT | CASSPRDRALSGPQHF
TRBJ1-2 | TRBV12-3/TRBV12-4 | - | - | TGTGCCAGCAGCTCCTTCGGAGGTGGCTACACCTTC | CASSSFGGGYTF
TRBJ2-1 | TRBV4-1 | TRBD2 | - | TGCGCCAGCAGCCAAGAGAAGGGTACAGCGGGAGGGCCTAGGGATGAGCAGTTCTTC | CASSQEKGTAGGPRDEQFF
TRBJ2-7 | TRBV29-1 | TRBD1 | - | TGCAGCGTGGGGACAGGGGGATCCTACGAGCAGTACTTC | CSVGTGGSYEQYF
TRBJ1-1 | TRBV6-6 | - | - | TGTGCCAGCAGTTACGAGGGCCTCACTGAAGCTTTCTTT | CASSYEGLTEAFF
TRBJ2-5 | TRBV6-6 | - | once | TGTGCCAGCAGGCGGGACCTTAGAGAGACCCAGTACTTC | CASRRDLRETQYF
TRBJ2-7 | TRBV10-3 | TRBD1 | - | TGTGCCATCAGGGACAGGGAGAGCTCCTACGAGCAGTACTTC | CAIRDRESSYEQYF
TRBJ1-2 | TRBV9 | - | - | TGTGCCAGCACCCCGGGGACAACGATCGGCTACACCTTC | CASTPGTTIGYTF
TRBJ1-1 | TRBV2 | - | once | TGTGCCAGCGGGAGTGCCGTCAGGACTGAAGCTTTCTTT | CASGSAVRTEAFF
TRBJ2-1 | TRBV21-1 | - | - | TGTGCCAGCAGCAAGCGGGGGGACGACAATGAGCAGTTCTTC | CASSKRGDDNEQFF
TRBJ2-1 | TRBV27 | TRBD2 | - | TGTGCCAGCACCTCCGGACTAGCGGGCTACAATGAGCAGTTCTTC | CASTSGLAGYNEQFF
TRBJ2-7 | TRBV28 | TRBD2 | - | TGTGCCAGCAGGGCGGCGCTAGCGGGGAGCGAGCAGTACTTC | CASRAALAGSEQYF
TRBJ2-1 | TRBV12-5 | - | - | TGTGCTAGTGGTCCCCCCAGCTACAATGAGCAGTTCTTC | CASGPPSYNEQFF
TRBJ2-7 | TRBV5-1 | TRBD1 | few | TGCGCCAGCAGCCAGGGACAGTTAACCTACGAGCAGTACTTC | CASSQGQLTYEQYF
TRBJ2-7 | TRBV27 | - | - | TGTGCCAGCAGTTTATTCGGTTCCTACGAGCAGTACTTC | CASSLFGSYEQYF
TRBJ1-1 | TRBV5-1 | TRBD1 | - | TGCGCCAGCAGCTTGTCAGGGGGCACTGAAGCTTTCTTT | CASSLSGGTEAFF
TRBJ2-7 | TRBV27 | TRBD2 | - | TGTGCCAGCAGTTTAATTGCGCGGACTAGCGGGAGCTCCTACGAGCAGTACTTC | CASSLIARTSGSSYEQYF
TRBJ2-3 | TRBV12-3/TRBV12-4 | - | - | TGTGCCAGCAGTTTAGCGGAGAGGGGGACGCAGTATTTT | CASSLAERGTQYF
TRBJ2-5 | TRBV24-1 | TRBD2 | - | TGTGCCACCAGTGATGTCTCTAGCGGGGGGGGAGAGACCCAGTACTTC | CATSDVSSGGGETQYF
TRBJ2-7 | TRBV7-9 | - | few | TGTGCCAGCAGCGGCGGTAGGATTGGAGATCGCGAGCAGTACTTC | CASSGGRIGDREQYF
TRBJ1-1 | TRBV15 | - | - | TGTGCCACCAGCAGAGATGCAGGGGCCTTTGACGCTTTCTTT | CATSRDAGAFDAFF
TRBJ2-5 | TRBV28 | TRBD1 | - | TGTGCCAGCAGCCTACAGGGGGCACAGGAGACCCAGTACTTC | CASSLQGAQETQYF
TRBJ2-1 | TRBV5-1 | - | - | TGCGCCAGCAGCACCGGGGGTCCTTACAATGAGCAGTTCTTC | CASSTGGPYNEQFF
TRBJ2-2 | TRBV28 | - | - | TGTGCCAGCAGTGAAATAACCGGACAATACGATGCGAACACCGGGGAGCTGTTTTTT | CASSEITGQYDANTGELFF
TRBJ2-3 | TRBV5-1 | TRBD1 | - | TGCGCCAGCAGCTTATGGCAGGGGGCCGCAGATACGCAGTATTTT | CASSLWQGAADTQYF
TRBJ2-1 | TRBV4-1 | - | - | TGCGCCAGCAGCCAAGAAGAGGGTAACTCCTACAATGAGCAGTTCTTC | CASSQEEGNSYNEQFF
TRBJ1-3 | TRBV9 | - | once | TGTGCCAGCAGCCCAACACAGGGTCAGTTAGGAAACACCATATATTTT | CASSPTQGQLGNTIYF
TRBJ2-7 | TRBV24-1 | - | - | TGTGCCACCAGTGTGGGGGCTACCTACGAGCAGTACTTC | CATSVGATYEQYF
TRBJ1-3 | TRBV2 | TRBD1 | - | TGTGCCAGCAGAGCAGACAGGGGGTACACCATATATTTT | CASRADRGYTIYF
TRBJ2-3 | TRBV2 | - | - | TGTGCCAGCAGTAGAGCAGATACGCAGTATTTT | CASSRADTQYF
TRBJ1-2 | TRBV12-3/TRBV12-4 | TRBD1 | - | TGTGCCAGCAGACCGGGACAGTCCTATGGCTACACCTTC | CASRPGQSYGYTF
TRBJ1-5 | TRBV6-5 | - | - | TGTGCCAGCAGCGATACTAATCAGCCCCAGCATTTT | CASSDTNQPQHF
TRBJ1-5 | TRBV2 | - | - | TGTGCCAGCTCCTACGCGGGGGACCCCCAGCATTTT | CASSYAGDPQHF
TRBJ1-2 | TRBV19 | TRBD1 | - | TGTGCCAGCTCGTGGACAGGGGCAGGGAACTATGGCTACACCTTC | CASSWTGAGNYGYTF
TRBJ2-7 | TRBV25-1 | - | few | TGTGCCAGCAGTGAGGTTCAGGGGGGCTACGAGCAGTACTTC | CASSEVQGGYEQYF
TRBJ2-5 | TRBV5-1 | TRBD1 | - | TGCGCCAGCAGCCTTCGGACAGGGGGGCTGGAGACCCAGTACTTC | CASSLRTGGLETQYF
TRBJ2-2 | TRBV5-4 | - | - | TGTGCCAGCAGCTTCGTTGCGGGAGGGGAGCTGTTTTTT | CASSFVAGGELFF
TRBJ2-1 | TRBV6-5 | TRBD2 | - | TGTGCCAGCAGTTACACTAGCGGGGTCTACAATGAGCAGTTCTTC | CASSYTSGVYNEQFF
TRBJ2-1 | TRBV19 | - | once | TGTGCCAGTAGTCCCCCGTGGGCAGCCTTAAACAATGAGCAGTTCTTC | CASSPPWAALNNEQFF
TRBJ1-1 | TRBV5-1 | - | - | TGCGCCAGCAGCGTGGCGCCGGGAGTGAGCACTGAAGCTTTCTTT | CASSVAPGVSTEAFF
TRBJ2-1 | TRBV6-5 | TRBD2 | - | TGTGCCAGCAGCTCGGGGGGTTCCTACAATGAGCAGTTCTTC | CASSSGGSYNEQFF
TRBJ1-1 | TRBV5-1 | TRBD1 | once | TGCGCCAGCAGCTCCACCCCCCCGGGACAGGGCCGCACTGAAGCTTTCTTT | CASSSTPPGQGRTEAFF
TRBJ2-7 | TRBV5-4 | - | few | TGTGCCAGCAGCTTGTACTCCTACGAGCAGTACTTC | CASSLYSYEQYF
TRBJ2-5 | TRBV5-8 | TRBD1 | - | TGTGCCAGCAGCTCAGGGACAGGGCTCAAAGAGACCCAGTACTTC | CASSSGTGLKETQYF